Each of the 13 T cell receptor delta chains below was sequenced from the same sample in a study of delta chains in infants with herpesvirus infections. Gamma-chain- and delta-chain-specific primers converted PBMC RNA into TCR cDNA. TCRdb reanalysed the RT-PCR reads via CATT. This table has some 1,500 delta-chain clones, 29% appearing once. The source was peripheral blood, collected at time point 1 of longitudinal follow-up. Every receptor here comes from a human donor who was a Ugandan infant, either HIV-exposed or HIV-unexposed (not recorded which).

The rearrangement uses TRDV1 and TRDJ1, with a possible D match to TRDD3 (7 bases). This CDR3 contains 23 residues. Germline CDR1 reads TSWWSYY; CDR2 reads QGS. Trimming took 2 bases from V and 1 from J, leaving 35 bases between them. DNA for the CDR3: TGTGCTCTTGGGGAAATCCCCCTGCCTTCCGCCGATGGGATACAGCGGGTCACCGATAAACTCATCTTT. Amino acids: CALGEIPLPSADGIQRVTDKLIF.

The chain recombines TRDV2 with TRDJ1; TRDD3 matches at 12 bases. V trimming: 2 bases; J trimming: 3 bases; junction bases outside the gene matches: 12. The CDR3 is 18 amino acids. Germline V gene lookup returns CDR1 GEAIGNYY and CDR2 EKD. The CDR3 nucleotides are TGTGCCTGTGACATGGTACTGGGGGATACTCGCCTCGCCGATAAACTCATCTTT. Protein product: CACDMVLGDTRLADKLIF.

This clone ranks as hyperexpanded (1% or more). The CDR3 DNA reads as TGTGCCTGTGACACCTGGGGGACAGCACAACTCTTCTTT. It translates to CACDTWGTAQLFF. The chain carries TRDV2 and TRDJ2; D possibly corresponds to TRDD3 (5 bases). CDR1 and CDR2 from the germline V gene are GEAIGNYY and EKD. The V end lost 0 bases, the J end lost 4 bases, and 5 bases lay between the germline ends. This CDR3 has 13 amino acids.

The chain couples TRDV1 to TRDJ1; TRDD3 matches 8 bases. The junction had 21 bases not matched to a gene; V was cut back by 2 bases and J by 7 bases. CDR3 length: 19 amino acids. Germline assignment: CDR1 TSWWSYY and CDR2 QGS. CDR3 in amino acids: CALGEIPLHAPLGDFKLIF. CDR3 in DNA: TGTGCTCTTGGGGAAATCCCTCTACATGCTCCCCTGGGGGACTTTAAACTCATCTTT.

The rearrangement uses TRAV29/DV5 and TRDJ2, with 11 bases identical to TRDD3. V lost 0 bases and J lost 0; bases outside the gene matches: 19. The CDR3 is made up of 22 amino acids. In germline, CDR1 is NSMFDY, CDR2 ISSIKDK. The CDR3 DNA reads as TGTGCAGCAAGCGCGGATTCTTCCGTACTGGGGGATAGGGACCCTTTGACAGCACAACTCTTCTTT. Its translation: CAASADSSVLGDRDPLTAQLFF.

This clone is categorized as medium-sized. The chain has TRDV1 and TRDJ1; 11 bases align to TRDD3. V shed 4 bases and J 0 bases; nucleotides not matched to a gene: 22. The CDR3 runs 22 residues. Germline lookup yields CDR1 TSWWSYY and CDR2 QGS. The CDR3 region has the DNA TGTGCTCTTGGGGCCTCCTACAAAGTCCTTTTACTGGGGGATAGCAACACCGATAAACTCATCTTT. Encoded protein: CALGASYKVLLLGDSNTDKLIF.

A note on this clone: This sequence may be a read error, since a much larger clone differs from it by one base. The chain carries TRDV3 and TRDJ1, with TRDD2 matching over 9 bases. Per germline, CDR1 TVYSNPD and CDR2 GDNSRS (reference sequence). Losses at the gene ends were 4 bases for V and 5 bases for J; bases not matched to a gene: 23. This CDR3 has 18 residues. The chain's CDR3 is CASPILPTAWGAQDKLIF. Written as DNA, the CDR3 is TGTGCCTCACCCATCCTTCCTACTGCCTGGGGGGCTCAAGATAAACTCATCTTT.

This clone has just a few counts. The gene calls are TRDV2 and TRDJ3, with 9 nucleotides matching TRDD3. The length of the CDR3 is 22 residues. V trimming: 0 bases; J trimming: 0 bases; junction bases outside the gene matches: 14. Germline values: CDR1 GEAIGNYY, CDR2 EKD. The CDR3: CACDTVLGDPKGSSWDTRQMFF. CDR3 sequence (DNA): TGTGCCTGTGACACCGTACTGGGGGACCCTAAGGGAAGCTCCTGGGACACCCGACAGATGTTTTTC.

This sequence joins TRDV2 and TRDJ3, with 7 positions matching TRDD3. Germline V CDR1 and CDR2: GEAIGNYY, EKD. V dropped 0 bases and J dropped 1; count of bases not matched to a gene: 14. The CDR3 has 21 amino acids. CDR3 coding DNA: TGTGCCTGTGACACCGCGGAGACCCTGGGGGGCCGGTCCTGGGACACCCGACAGATGTTTTTC. Its translation: CACDTAETLGGRSWDTRQMFF.

This rearrangement joins TRDV2 to TRDJ3; 9 bases match TRDD3. V was pared by 0 bases and J by 0 bases, with 5 bases of the junction left unmatched. CDR3 length equals 19 residues. Germline assignment: CDR1 GEAIGNYY and CDR2 EKD. The CDR3 DNA is TGTGCCTGTGACACCTTACTGGGGGAGAGCTCCTGGGACACCCGACAGATGTTTTTC. This gives the protein CACDTLLGESSWDTRQMFF.

This sequence joins TRAV23/DV6 and TRDJ1, with D possibly called TRDD2 or TRDD3 (5 bases each). The ends were cut back, 0 bases at V and 10 bases at J, with 37 bases in the middle. This CDR3 contains 20 residues. Per germline, CDR1 NTAFDY and CDR2 IRPDVSE (reference sequence). The CDR3 DNA sequence: TGTGCAGCAAGCACTCTTGAAAAAGTAGTCCTATTAAAAGGTGCGGGGGGACTCATCTTT. This gives the protein CAASTLEKVVLLKGAGGLIF.

In its sample, this clone is medium-sized. This rearrangement joins TRDV2 to TRDJ3; 8 bases match TRDD3. CDR1 and CDR2 from the germline V gene are GEAIGNYY and EKD. Trimming cost V 2 bases and J 0 bases; bases outside gene matches: 8. This CDR3 has 19 residues. The CDR3 spells CACDKVLGVGSWDTRQMFF. The CDR3 DNA follows: TGTGCCTGTGACAAGGTACTGGGGGTTGGCTCCTGGGACACCCGACAGATGTTTTTC.

This clone is judged large (0.1 to 1%). The chain combines TRDV1 with TRDJ2; 10 bases are a match to TRDD3. V was pared by 4 bases and J by 5 bases, with 13 bases of the junction left unmatched. There are 18 residues in the CDR3. Germline V gene lookup returns CDR1 TSWWSYY and CDR2 QGS. The CDR3 loop is CALGALSYVLGDTAQLFF. CDR3 in DNA: TGTGCTCTTGGGGCCCTCTCCTACGTACTGGGGGATACAGCACAACTCTTCTTT.